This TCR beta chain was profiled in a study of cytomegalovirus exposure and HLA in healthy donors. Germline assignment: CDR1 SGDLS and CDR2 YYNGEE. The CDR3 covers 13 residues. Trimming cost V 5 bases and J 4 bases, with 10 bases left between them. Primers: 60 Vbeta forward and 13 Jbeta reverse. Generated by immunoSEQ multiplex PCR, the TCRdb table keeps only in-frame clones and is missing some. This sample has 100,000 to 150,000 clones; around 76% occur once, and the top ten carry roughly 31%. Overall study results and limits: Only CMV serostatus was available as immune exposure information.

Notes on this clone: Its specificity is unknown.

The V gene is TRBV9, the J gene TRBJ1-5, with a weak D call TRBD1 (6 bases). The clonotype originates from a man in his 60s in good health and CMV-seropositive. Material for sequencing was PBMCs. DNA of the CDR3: TGTGCCAGCAGTCCAGGGGAGAATCAGCCCCAGCATTTT. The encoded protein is CASSPGENQPQHF.